Described below is a single TCR beta chain sequence and its context. The sample comes from a study of blood T cell repertoires in COVID-19. Turning to the study itself: There were acute and convalescent COVID-19 samples, and they came from the United States, Italy and Spain. Sample material is recorded as cDNA or gDNA derived from T cells, B-cell-depleted T cells, or PBMCs.

The authors' processing: Reference gene primers were amplified, and this amplification served to estimate nucleated cell counts. Produced via immunoSEQ multiplex PCR; TCRdb's table is partial and in-frame only. V and J calls and clone size are as listed in that table; D and trimming were resolved from the DNA. The sample shows 95,000 to 150,000 clones, 84% of them seen only once. Everyone who took part was about 18 to 90 years old, and they came from about two dozen US areas. Germline V gives CDR1 SGHTA, CDR2 FQGNSA. With V trimmed by 4 bases and J by 8 bases, 8 bases remained unmatched. The CDR3 contains 15 residues.

The sample consisted of PBMCs or T cells enriched from blood (not recorded which). This TCR was sampled from a woman in her 30s who had recovered from COVID-19. V gene TRBV7-2 combines with J gene TRBJ2-1; 10 positions match TRBD1. The CDR3 sequence is CASSSTGTGADEQFF. The CDR3 nucleotides are TGTGCCAGCAGCTCCACCGGGACAGGGGCCGATGAGCAGTTCTTC. Full variable domain (outside the CDR3, taken from reference TRBV7-2 and TRBJ2-1): GAGVSQSPSNKVTEKGKDVELRCDPISGHTALYWYRQSLGQGLEFLIYFQGNSAPDKSGLPSDRFSAERTGGSVSTLTIQRTQQEDSAVYLCASSSTGTGADEQFFGPGTRLTVL.